The entry below describes one T cell receptor (beta chain). Germline CDR1 is LNHDA and CDR2 is SQIVND (reference sequence). Trimming left V 5 bases short and J 0 bases short, with 11 bases between. The CDR3 extends over 15 amino acids. Cohort allocation depended upon clinical history that participants reported. It was within 2 weeks before study entry that exposed participants met a COVID-19 case. The data stem from a study of blood T cell repertoires in COVID-19. Whole-study context: T cells, B-cell-depleted T cells, or PBMCs supplied cDNA or gDNA.

The protocol was immunoSEQ multiplex PCR, while the TCRdb copy is restricted to in-frame clones and leaves out a portion. The sample yields about 320,000 clones, approximately 81% seen once. Sequencing was performed on PBMCs or T cells enriched from blood (not recorded which). This receptor was taken from a woman in her 30s who had been exposed to COVID-19. The chain couples TRBV19 to TRBJ2-4; TRBD1 is a possible D gene (5 bases). CDR3 coding DNA: TGTGCCAGTAGTCCGACAGCTCCAGCCAAAAACATTCAGTACTTC. Translating gives CASSPTAPAKNIQYF.